This TCR beta chain appears in the sequencing data of a study of cytomegalovirus exposure and HLA in healthy donors. Overall study context: Out of approximately 400 genotyped donors, roughly 83% belonged to the Caucasian-associated ancestry cluster. Regarding the study as a whole: Roughly even sequencing depth across donors was the assumption behind the presence/absence analyses. The authors enumerated around 150 TCR beta chains as linked to cytomegalovirus.

The germline V gene encodes CDR1 SGHVS and CDR2 FQNEAQ. The CDR3 has 13 residues. V lost 5 bases and J 4 bases, leaving 12 bases between the germline ends. It was with 60 Vbeta and 13 Jbeta primers that the PCR ran. The table came from immunoSEQ multiplex PCR; TCRdb's copy has only in-frame clones and leaves some out. The sample consists of about 180,000 clones, about 78% of them appearing once. About this clone: Antigen specificity is unknown.

Healthy individuals who donated bone marrow served as the donors. J is TRBJ2-7 and V is TRBV7-8, with D maybe TRBD1 (6 bases). What was sequenced was PBMCs. This sequence was found in a man aged 40-50 years in good health and CMV-seronegative. The CDR3 sequence is CASSLARGYEQYF. The CDR3 DNA reads as TGTGCCAGCAGCCTCGCCAGGGGTTACGAGCAGTACTTC.